The rows below give T cell receptor beta chains drawn from one sample of a study of glioma-infiltrating T cells. TCRdb fed the multiplex PCR reads into MiXCR, producing one record per CDR3 protein. The sample holds roughly 190,000 distinct CDR3 sequences, 32% seen once. Sample: glioma tissue, nonneoplastic brain tissue, or PBMCs (not recorded which). The receptors derive from a human donor with low-grade glioma or glioblastoma, undergoing nonglioma brain surgery, or in good health (not recorded which). Both conserved end residues are part of each CDR3. A D gene is named only where the DNA matches it firmly. Clone size is shown for a subset of rows, as once, few, many or a class of expanded clone.

v_call	d_call	clone_size	j_call	cdr3_aa	cdr3_nt
TRBV6-1	-	many	TRBJ1-5	CASNRTPWGVDSNQPQHF	TGTGCCAGCAATAGGACCCCGTGGGGGGTTGATAGCAATCAGCCCCAGCATTTT
TRBV19	TRBD2	few	TRBJ2-3	CASRSSGVSSTDTQYF	TGTGCCAGTAGATCGAGCGGGGTCTCTAGCACAGATACGCAGTATTTT
TRBV27	TRBD2	many	TRBJ2-5	CASSLRASGQETQYF	TGTGCCAGCAGTTTAAGGGCTAGCGGCCAAGAGACCCAGTACTTC
TRBV9	TRBD1	few	TRBJ2-3	CASSKRGTGLTDTQYF	TGTGCCAGCAGCAAAAGGGGGACAGGGCTCACAGATACGCAGTATTTT
TRBV6-5	-	-	TRBJ2-7	CVSSYLGGSTYEQYF	TGTGTTAGCAGTTACTTAGGAGGGAGTACCTACGAGCAGTACTTC
TRBV27	TRBD1	-	TRBJ2-1	CASSLWDRGSDEQFF	TGTGCCAGCAGCTTATGGGACAGGGGATCCGATGAGCAGTTCTTC
TRBV27	-	many	TRBJ2-3	CASGSRADTQYF	TGTGCCAGCGGATCCAGGGCAGATACGCAGTATTTT
TRBV7-2	TRBD2	many	TRBJ2-7	CASSPQTSGHYEQYF	TGTGCCAGCAGCCCCCAGACTAGCGGACACTACGAGCAGTACTTC
TRBV6-6	-	many	TRBJ1-2	CASSYTGNYGYTF	TGTGCCAGCAGTTACACAGGGAACTATGGCTACACCTTC
TRBV11-2	TRBD2	-	TRBJ2-7	CASSDTSGSYEQYF	TGTGCCAGCAGCGATACTAGCGGGAGCTACGAGCAGTACTTC